The sequence of this TCR beta chain was determined in a study of blood T cell repertoires in COVID-19. Study overall: The origin of the acute and convalescent COVID-19 samples was the United States, Italy and Spain.

Profiling relied on immunoSEQ multiplex PCR, and the TCRdb table lists in-frame clones only, not all of them. In the table there are about 430,000 clones, 80% to 90% of which are singletons. Recovered status in Cohort 3 required two negative PCRs, clearance, or symptom resolution. Germline V gene sequence: CDR1 LNHDA, CDR2 SQIVND (reference sequence). The V end was cut by 7 bases, the J end by 1 base, with 17 bases between. The CDR3 length is 16 residues. The V gene is TRBV19, the J gene TRBJ1-5; D is unresolved. The clonotype comes from a man aged 25 to 40 who had recovered from COVID-19. Sequenced input: PBMCs or T cells enriched from blood (not recorded which). For the CDR3, the DNA is TGTGCCAGTAAGGGAGGGTTTGGGTTAAGCAATCAGCCCCAGCATTTT. Protein sequence: CASKGGFGLSNQPQHF.